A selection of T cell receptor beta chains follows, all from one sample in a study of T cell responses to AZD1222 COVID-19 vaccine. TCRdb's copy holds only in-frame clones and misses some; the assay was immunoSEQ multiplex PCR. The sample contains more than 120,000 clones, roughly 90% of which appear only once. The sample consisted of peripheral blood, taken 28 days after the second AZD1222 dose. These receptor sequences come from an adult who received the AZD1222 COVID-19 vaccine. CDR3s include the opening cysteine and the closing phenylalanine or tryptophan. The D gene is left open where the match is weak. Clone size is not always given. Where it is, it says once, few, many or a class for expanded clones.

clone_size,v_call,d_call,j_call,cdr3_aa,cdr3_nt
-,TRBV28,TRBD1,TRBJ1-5,CASSTGQGVWTQHF,TGTGCCAGCAGTACTGGACAGGGGGTTTGGACCCAGCATTTT
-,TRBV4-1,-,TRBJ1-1,CASSQLDRKGSTEAFF,TGCGCCAGCAGCCAACTAGACCGTAAAGGTAGCACTGAAGCTTTCTTT
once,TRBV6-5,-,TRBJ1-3,CASSYEPFSGNTIYF,TGTGCCAGCAGTTACGAGCCATTCTCTGGAAACACCATATATTTT
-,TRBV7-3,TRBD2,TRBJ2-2,CASSRGTSSTGELFF,TGTGCCAGCAGCCGTGGGACTAGCTCAACCGGGGAGCTGTTTTTT
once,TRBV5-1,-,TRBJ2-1,CASSSGPFSYNEQFF,TGCGCCAGCAGCTCGGGACCGTTCTCCTACAATGAGCAGTTCTTC
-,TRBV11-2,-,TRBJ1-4,CASSSSGATNEKLFF,TGTGCCAGCAGCTCGTCGGGGGCGACTAATGAAAAACTGTTTTTT
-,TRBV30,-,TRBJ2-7,CAWRGLGHYEQYF,TGTGCCTGGAGGGGACTGGGGCACTACGAGCAGTACTTC
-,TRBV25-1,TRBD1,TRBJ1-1,CASRGQANTEAFF,TGTGCCAGTCGAGGACAGGCTAACACTGAAGCTTTCTTT
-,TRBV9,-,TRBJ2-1,CASSDGLSYNEQFF,TGTGCCAGCAGCGACGGGCTCTCCTACAATGAGCAGTTCTTC
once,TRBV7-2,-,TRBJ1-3,CASSSPRLSNTIYF,TGTGCCAGCAGCTCACCTAGGCTTAGTAACACCATATATTTT
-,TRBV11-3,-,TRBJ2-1,CASSLQGTSHEQFF,TGTGCCAGCAGCTTACAGGGGACGAGTCATGAGCAGTTCTTC
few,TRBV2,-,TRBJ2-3,CASSENGGGTQYF,TGTGCCAGCAGTGAAAACGGAGGGGGTACGCAGTATTTT
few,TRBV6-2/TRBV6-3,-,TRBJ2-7,CASSHPYEQYF,TGTGCCAGCAGTCATCCCTACGAGCAGTACTTC
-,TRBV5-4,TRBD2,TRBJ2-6,CASSSQTSGPQGANVLTF,TGTGCCAGCAGCTCTCAGACTAGCGGGCCCCAGGGGGCCAACGTCCTGACTTTC
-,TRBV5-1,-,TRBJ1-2,CASRMLVGVGYGYTF,TGCGCCAGCAGGATGTTGGTCGGGGTGGGCTATGGCTACACCTTC
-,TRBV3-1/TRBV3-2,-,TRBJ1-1,CASSPSGNTEAFF,TGTGCCAGCAGCCCGTCAGGGAACACTGAAGCTTTCTTT
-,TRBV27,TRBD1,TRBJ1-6,CASLGGQGPSSYNSPLHF,TGTGCCAGCTTAGGGGGACAGGGGCCGAGCTCCTATAATTCACCCCTCCACTTT
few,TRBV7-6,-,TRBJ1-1,CASSLGEISGYPNTEAFF,TGTGCCAGCAGCTTAGGGGAAATTTCAGGGTATCCGAACACTGAAGCTTTCTTT
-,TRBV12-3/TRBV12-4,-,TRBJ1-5,CASSLMGGQPQHF,TGTGCCAGCAGTTTAATGGGGGGTCAGCCCCAGCATTTT
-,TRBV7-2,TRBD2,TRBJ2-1,CASSFQGTSGYNEQFF,TGTGCCAGCAGCTTCCAAGGGACTAGCGGATACAATGAGCAGTTCTTC
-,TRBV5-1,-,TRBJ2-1,CASCQHYSNEQFF,TGCGCCAGCTGCCAGCATTATTCCAATGAGCAGTTCTTC
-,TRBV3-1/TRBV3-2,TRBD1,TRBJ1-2,CASSRGQENGYTF,TGTGCCAGCAGCCGAGGACAGGAAAACGGCTACACCTTC
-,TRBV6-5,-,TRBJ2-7,CASSYSGTPSYEQYF,TGTGCCAGCAGTTACTCCGGGACACCCTCCTACGAGCAGTACTTC
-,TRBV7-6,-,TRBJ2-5,CASSLGSGQGSGETQYF,TGTGCCAGCAGCTTAGGGTCGGGCCAGGGATCGGGAGAGACCCAGTACTTC
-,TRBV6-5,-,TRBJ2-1,CASSSTLSSYNEQFF,TGTGCCAGCAGTTCGACATTGAGCTCCTACAATGAGCAGTTCTTC
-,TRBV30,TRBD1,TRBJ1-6,CAHRGLGSPLHF,TGTGCCCACAGGGGACTGGGGTCACCCCTCCACTTT
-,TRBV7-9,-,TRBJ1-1,CASSPSGGVTEAFF,TGTGCCAGCAGCCCGAGTGGGGGAGTGACTGAAGCTTTCTTT
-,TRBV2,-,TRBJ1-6,CARSGGRNSPLHF,TGTGCCAGGTCCGGGGGCCGTAATTCACCCCTCCACTTT
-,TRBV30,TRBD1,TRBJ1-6,CAWSPPNPGGRNSPLHF,TGTGCCTGGAGTCCCCCAAATCCAGGGGGACGGAATTCACCCCTCCACTTT
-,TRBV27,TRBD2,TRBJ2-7,CASSLGTSGYSYEQYF,TGTGCCAGCAGTCTTGGGACTAGCGGATACTCCTACGAGCAGTACTTC
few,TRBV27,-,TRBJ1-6,CASSPQGTKGSPLHF,TGTGCCAGCAGTCCCCAGGGGACAAAGGGCTCACCCCTCCACTTT
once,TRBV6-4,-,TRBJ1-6,CASSREGGKNSPLHF,TGTGCCAGCAGTAGGGAGGGGGGGAAGAATTCACCCCTCCACTTT
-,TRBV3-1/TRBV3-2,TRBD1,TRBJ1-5,CASSQVWTGRQPQHF,TGTGCCAGCAGCCAAGTGTGGACAGGTAGGCAGCCCCAGCATTTT
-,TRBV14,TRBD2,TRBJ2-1,CASSTGLAGTNEQFF,TGTGCCAGCAGCACAGGACTAGCGGGAACCAATGAGCAGTTCTTC
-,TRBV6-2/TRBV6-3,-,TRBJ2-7,CASSYDLSPGSEYF,TGTGCCAGCAGTTATGATCTATCCCCAGGGTCGGAGTACTTC
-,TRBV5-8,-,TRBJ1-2,CASSYRGAGYTF,TGTGCCAGCAGTTATAGGGGGGCCGGCTACACCTTC
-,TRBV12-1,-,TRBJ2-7,CASSSCTQLSPYEQYF,TGTGCCAGCAGCTCCTGTACCCAACTTTCCCCCTACGAGCAGTACTTC
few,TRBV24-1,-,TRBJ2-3,CATSDRTASTDTQYF,TGTGCCACCAGTGATCGGACAGCGAGCACAGATACGCAGTATTTT
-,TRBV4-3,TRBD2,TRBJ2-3,CASSQGGLAGVVTDTQYF,TGCGCCAGCAGCCAAGGGGGACTAGCGGGAGTAGTGACAGATACGCAGTATTTT
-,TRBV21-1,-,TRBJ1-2,CASSPGRGANRYGYTF,TGTGCCAGCAGCCCGGGGCGGGGGGCGAATCGCTATGGCTACACCTTC
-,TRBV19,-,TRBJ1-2,CASTGQNSNYGYTF,TGTGCCAGTACTGGGCAGAACTCTAACTATGGCTACACCTTC
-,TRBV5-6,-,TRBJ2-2,CASRRGLLTGELFF,TGTGCCAGCAGAAGGGGGTTACTCACCGGGGAGCTGTTTTTT
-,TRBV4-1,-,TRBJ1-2,CASSPDGTYYGYTF,TGCGCCAGCAGCCCCGATGGCACGTACTATGGCTACACCTTC
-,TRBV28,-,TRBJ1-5,CASSLIGQPNQPQHF,TGTGCCAGCAGTTTGATCGGACAGCCGAATCAGCCCCAGCATTTT
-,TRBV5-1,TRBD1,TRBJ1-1,CASSLGDSAGTEAFF,TGCGCCAGCAGCTTGGGGGACAGCGCGGGCACTGAAGCTTTCTTT
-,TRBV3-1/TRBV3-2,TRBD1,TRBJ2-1,CASSSDRVSLYNEQFF,TGTGCCAGCAGCTCGGACAGGGTGTCCCTCTACAATGAGCAGTTCTTC
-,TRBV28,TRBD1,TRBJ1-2,CASRPSGTGHYGYTF,TGTGCCAGCAGGCCGTCCGGGACAGGGCACTATGGCTACACCTTC
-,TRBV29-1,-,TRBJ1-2,CSVGWSGGYGYTF,TGCAGCGTTGGGTGGTCCGGGGGCTATGGCTACACCTTC
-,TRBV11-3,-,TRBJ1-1,CASSRTVNTEAFF,TGTGCCAGCAGCCGGACAGTGAACACTGAAGCTTTCTTT
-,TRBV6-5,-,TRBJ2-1,CASSSQALSSYNEQFF,TGTGCCAGCAGTTCTCAGGCCCTATCCTCCTACAATGAGCAGTTCTTC
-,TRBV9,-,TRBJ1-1,CASSVAPMNTEAFF,TGTGCCAGCAGCGTAGCCCCCATGAACACTGAAGCTTTCTTT
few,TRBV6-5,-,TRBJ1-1,CASSLRDTNTEAFF,TGTGCCAGCAGCCTCCGGGACACCAACACTGAAGCTTTCTTT
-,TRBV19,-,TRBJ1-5,CASSLDLSNQPQHF,TGTGCCAGTAGCCTCGACCTTAGCAATCAGCCCCAGCATTTT
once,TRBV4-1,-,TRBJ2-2,CASSQGLRAGELFF,TGCGCCAGCAGCCAGGGCTTGAGGGCCGGGGAGCTGTTTTTT
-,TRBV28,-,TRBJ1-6,CASSLDPGQSDSPLHF,TGTGCCAGCAGTCTTGACCCGGGACAATCGGACTCACCCCTCCACTTT
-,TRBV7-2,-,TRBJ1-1,CASSTSWGRNTEAFF,TGTGCCAGCAGCACCTCATGGGGGAGGAACACTGAAGCTTTCTTT
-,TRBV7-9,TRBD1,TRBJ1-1,CASRDRTGEETEAFF,TGTGCCAGCAGGGACCGTACAGGGGAGGAGACTGAAGCTTTCTTT
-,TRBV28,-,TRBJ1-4,CASSKSRATNEKLFF,TGTGCCAGCAGTAAGTCACGAGCAACTAATGAAAAACTGTTTTTT
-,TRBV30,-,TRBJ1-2,CAWSAGLVGYTF,TGTGCCTGGAGTGCAGGACTAGTGGGCTACACCTTC
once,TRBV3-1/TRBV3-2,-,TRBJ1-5,CASSHGPTRGNQPQHF,TGTGCCAGCAGCCATGGGCCTACTAGGGGCAATCAGCCCCAGCATTTT